This TCR beta chain came from a study of blood T cell repertoires in COVID-19. Study-level information: Nucleic acid was either cDNA or gDNA, and it came from T cells, B-cell-depleted T cells, or PBMCs.

This clone was seen many times. TCRdb keeps only in-frame clones here, not all; method: immunoSEQ multiplex PCR. The profile shows tens of thousands of clones, 84% of them singletons. This CDR3 comprises 14 residues. CDR1 is SGHRS and CDR2 is YFSETQ in the germline V gene. Trimming took 4 bases from V and 0 from J; bases not matched to a gene: 2. The clonotype comes from a man in his 60s with acute or convalescent COVID-19. This chain connects TRBV5-1 to TRBJ1-1; 8 bases match TRBD1. Sample: peripheral blood. This CDR3 reads CASSTGQVNTEAFF. As DNA, the CDR3 is TGCGCCAGCAGCACGGGACAGGTGAACACTGAAGCTTTCTTT.